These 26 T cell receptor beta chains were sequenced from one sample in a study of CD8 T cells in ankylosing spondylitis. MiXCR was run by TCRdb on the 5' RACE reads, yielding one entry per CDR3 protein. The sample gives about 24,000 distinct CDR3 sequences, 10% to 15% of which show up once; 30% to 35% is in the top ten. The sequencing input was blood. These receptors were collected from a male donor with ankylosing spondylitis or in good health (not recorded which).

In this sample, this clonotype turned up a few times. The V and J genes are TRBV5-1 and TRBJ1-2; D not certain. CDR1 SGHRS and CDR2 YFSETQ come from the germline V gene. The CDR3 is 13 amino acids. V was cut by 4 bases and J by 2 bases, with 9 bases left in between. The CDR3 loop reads CASSPTENYGYTF. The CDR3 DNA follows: TGCGCCAGCAGCCCGACGGAAAACTATGGCTACACCTTC.

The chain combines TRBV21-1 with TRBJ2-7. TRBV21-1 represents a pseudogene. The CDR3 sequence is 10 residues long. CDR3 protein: CASPRGTQYF. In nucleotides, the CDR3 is TGTGCCAGCCCCCGAGGCACGCAGTACTTC.

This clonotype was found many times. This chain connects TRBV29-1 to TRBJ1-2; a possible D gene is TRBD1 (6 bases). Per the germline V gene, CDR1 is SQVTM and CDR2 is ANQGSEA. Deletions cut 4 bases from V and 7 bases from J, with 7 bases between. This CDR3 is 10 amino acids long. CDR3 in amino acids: CSVGGAGYTF. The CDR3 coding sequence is TGCAGCGTTGGGGGGGCTGGCTACACCTTC. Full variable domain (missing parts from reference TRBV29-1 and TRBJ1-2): SAVISQKPSRDICQRGTSLTIQCQVDSQVTMMFWYRQQPGQSLTLIATANQGSEATYESGFVIDKFPISRPNLTFSTLTVSNMSPEDSSIYLCSVGGAGYTFGSGTRLTVV.

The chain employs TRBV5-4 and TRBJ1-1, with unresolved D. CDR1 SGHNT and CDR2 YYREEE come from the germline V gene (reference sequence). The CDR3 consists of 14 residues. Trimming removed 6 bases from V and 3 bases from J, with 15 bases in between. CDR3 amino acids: CASTPKGGDTEAFF. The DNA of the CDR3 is TGTGCCAGCACCCCTAAAGGCGGTGACACTGAAGCTTTCTTT.

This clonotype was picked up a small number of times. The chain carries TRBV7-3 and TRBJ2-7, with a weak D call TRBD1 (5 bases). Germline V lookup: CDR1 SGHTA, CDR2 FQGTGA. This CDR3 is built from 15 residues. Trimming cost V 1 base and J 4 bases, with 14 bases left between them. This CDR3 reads CASSLRAGLGYEQYF. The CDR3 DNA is TGTGCCAGCAGCTTAAGGGCAGGGCTGGGGTACGAGCAGTACTTC.

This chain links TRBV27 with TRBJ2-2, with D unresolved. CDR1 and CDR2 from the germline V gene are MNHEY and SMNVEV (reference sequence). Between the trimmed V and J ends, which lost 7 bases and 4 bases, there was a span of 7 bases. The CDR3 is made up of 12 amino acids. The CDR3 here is CASKQVTGELFF. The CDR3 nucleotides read TGTGCCAGCAAGCAGGTCACCGGGGAGCTGTTTTTT.

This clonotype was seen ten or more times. CDR3 in DNA: TGTGCCAGCAGCCGTTCGACAGGGGTGGGCAACGTCCTGACTTTC. Its translation is CASSRSTGVGNVLTF. The chain links TRBV6-5 to TRBJ2-6, with 8 positions matching TRBD1. The ends lost 6 bases at V and 9 bases at J; junction bases unmatched: 10. The CDR3 length is 15 residues. Germline loops: CDR1 MNHEY, CDR2 SVGAGI.

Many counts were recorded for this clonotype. The CDR3 is CASSFRGGTGDNEQFF. The DNA of the CDR3 is TGTGCCAGCAGCTTTAGGGGCGGAACCGGGGACAATGAGCAGTTCTTC. The chain recombines TRBV7-2 with TRBJ2-1; D possibly uses TRBD1 or TRBD2 (5 bases each). V lost 3 bases and J 5 bases, leaving 17 bases between the germline ends. This CDR3 has 16 amino acids. CDR1 and CDR2 from the germline V gene are SGHTA and FQGNSA. Drawing the rest from reference TRBV7-2 and TRBJ2-1, the complete variable domain is GAGVSQSPSNKVTEKGKDVELRCDPISGHTALYWYRQSLGQGLEFLIYFQGNSAPDKSGLPSDRFSAERTGGSVSTLTIQRTQQEDSAVYLCASSFRGGTGDNEQFFGPGTRLTVL.

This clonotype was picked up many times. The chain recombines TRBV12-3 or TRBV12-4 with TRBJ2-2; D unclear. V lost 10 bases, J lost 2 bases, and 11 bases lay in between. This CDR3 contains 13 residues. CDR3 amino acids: CAMGDHNTGELFF. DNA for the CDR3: TGTGCCATGGGCGACCATAACACCGGGGAGCTGTTTTTT.

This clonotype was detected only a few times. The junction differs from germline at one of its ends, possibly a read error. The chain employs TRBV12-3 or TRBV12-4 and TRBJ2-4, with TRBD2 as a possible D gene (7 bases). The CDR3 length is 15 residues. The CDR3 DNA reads TGTGCCAGCAGTTTAGCGGGAGGGACAAAAAGCATTCAGTACTTC. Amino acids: CASSLAGGTKSIQYF.

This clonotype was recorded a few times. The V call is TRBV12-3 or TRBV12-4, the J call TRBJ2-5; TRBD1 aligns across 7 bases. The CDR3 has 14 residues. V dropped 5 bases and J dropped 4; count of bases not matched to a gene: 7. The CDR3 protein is CASSRDSGLETQYF. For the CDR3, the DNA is TGTGCCAGCAGTCGGGACAGTGGGCTAGAGACCCAGTACTTC.

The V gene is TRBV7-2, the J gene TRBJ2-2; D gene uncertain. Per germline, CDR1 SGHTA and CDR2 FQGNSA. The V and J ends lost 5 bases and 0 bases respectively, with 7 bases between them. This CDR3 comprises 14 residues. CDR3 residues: CASSRGANTGELFF. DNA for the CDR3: TGTGCCAGCAGCCGTGGAGCGAACACCGGGGAGCTGTTTTTT. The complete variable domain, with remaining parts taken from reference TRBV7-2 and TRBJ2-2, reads GAGVSQSPSNKVTEKGKDVELRCDPISGHTALYWYRQSLGQGLEFLIYFQGNSAPDKSGLPSDRFSAERTGGSVSTLTIQRTQQEDSAVYLCASSRGANTGELFFGEGSRLTVL.

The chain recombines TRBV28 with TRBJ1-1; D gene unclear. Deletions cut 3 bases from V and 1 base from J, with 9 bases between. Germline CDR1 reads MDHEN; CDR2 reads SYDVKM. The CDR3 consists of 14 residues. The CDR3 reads CASSLGQRNTEAFF. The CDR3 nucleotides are TGTGCCAGCAGTTTGGGCCAGCGGAACACTGAAGCTTTCTTT.

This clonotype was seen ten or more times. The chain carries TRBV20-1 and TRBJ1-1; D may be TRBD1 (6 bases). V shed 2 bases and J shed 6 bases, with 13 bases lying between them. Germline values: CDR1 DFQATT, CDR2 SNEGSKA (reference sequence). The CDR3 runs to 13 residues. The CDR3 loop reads CSARSVSGAEAFF. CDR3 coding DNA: TGCAGTGCTAGAAGCGTGTCAGGGGCTGAAGCTTTCTTT.

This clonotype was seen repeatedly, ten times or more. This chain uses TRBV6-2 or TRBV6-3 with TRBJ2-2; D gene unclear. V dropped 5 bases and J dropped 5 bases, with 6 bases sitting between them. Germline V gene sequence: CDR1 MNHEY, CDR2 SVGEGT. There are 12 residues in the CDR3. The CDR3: CASSGWTGELFF. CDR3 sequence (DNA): TGTGCCAGCAGTGGGTGGACCGGGGAGCTGTTTTTT.

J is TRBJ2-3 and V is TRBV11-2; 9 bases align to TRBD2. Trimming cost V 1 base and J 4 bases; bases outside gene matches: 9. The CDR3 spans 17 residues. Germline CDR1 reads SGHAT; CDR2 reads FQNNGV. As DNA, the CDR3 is TGTGCCAGCAGCTTAGGGGTTAGCGGGAGTCTCGCAGATACGCAGTATTTT. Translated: CASSLGVSGSLADTQYF.

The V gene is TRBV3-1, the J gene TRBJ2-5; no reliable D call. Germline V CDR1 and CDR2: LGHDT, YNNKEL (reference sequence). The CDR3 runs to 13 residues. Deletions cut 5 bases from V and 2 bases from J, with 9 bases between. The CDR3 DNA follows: TGTGCCAGCAGCAGAAGCTGGCAAGAGACCCAGTACTTC. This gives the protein CASSRSWQETQYF.

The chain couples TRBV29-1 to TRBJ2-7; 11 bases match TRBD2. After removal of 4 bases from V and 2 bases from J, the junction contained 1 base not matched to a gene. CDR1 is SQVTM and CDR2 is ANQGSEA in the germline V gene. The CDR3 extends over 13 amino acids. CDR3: CSVVTSGTYEQYF. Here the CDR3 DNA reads TGCAGCGTTGTGACTAGCGGGACCTACGAGCAGTACTTC.

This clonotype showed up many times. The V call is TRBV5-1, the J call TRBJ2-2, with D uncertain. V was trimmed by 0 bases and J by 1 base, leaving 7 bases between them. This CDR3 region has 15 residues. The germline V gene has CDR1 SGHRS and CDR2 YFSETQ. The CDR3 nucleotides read TGCGCCAGCAGCTTGGTTGTCGGGAACACCGGGGAGCTGTTTTTT. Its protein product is CASSLVVGNTGELFF.

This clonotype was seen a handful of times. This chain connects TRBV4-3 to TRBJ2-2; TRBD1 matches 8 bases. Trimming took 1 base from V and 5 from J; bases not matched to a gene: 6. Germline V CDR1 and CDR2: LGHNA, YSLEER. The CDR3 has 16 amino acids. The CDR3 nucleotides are TGCGCCAGCAGCCAAGGTGGCCAGGGGGCAACCGGGGAGCTGTTTTTT. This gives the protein CASSQGGQGATGELFF.

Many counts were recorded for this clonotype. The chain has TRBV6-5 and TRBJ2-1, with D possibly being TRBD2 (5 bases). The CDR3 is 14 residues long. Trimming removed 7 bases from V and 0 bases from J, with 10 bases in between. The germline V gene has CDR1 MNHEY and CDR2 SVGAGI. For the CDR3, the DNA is TGTGCCAGCAAGAGGGCTGACTCCTACAATGAGCAGTTCTTC. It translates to CASKRADSYNEQFF.

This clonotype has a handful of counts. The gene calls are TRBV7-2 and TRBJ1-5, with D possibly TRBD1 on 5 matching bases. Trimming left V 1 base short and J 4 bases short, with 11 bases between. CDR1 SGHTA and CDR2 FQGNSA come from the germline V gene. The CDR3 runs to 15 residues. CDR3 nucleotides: TGTGCCAGCAGCTTAGTGGGCGGGGGGAATCAGCCCCAGCATTTT. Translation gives CASSLVGGGNQPQHF.

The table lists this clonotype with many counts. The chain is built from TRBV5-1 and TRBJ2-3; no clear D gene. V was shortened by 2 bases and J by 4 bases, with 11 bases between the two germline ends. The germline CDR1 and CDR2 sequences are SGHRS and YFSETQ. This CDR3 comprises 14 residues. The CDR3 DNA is TGCGCCAGCAGCTTCAGGTTCCGGGCAGATACGCAGTATTTT. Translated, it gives CASSFRFRADTQYF.

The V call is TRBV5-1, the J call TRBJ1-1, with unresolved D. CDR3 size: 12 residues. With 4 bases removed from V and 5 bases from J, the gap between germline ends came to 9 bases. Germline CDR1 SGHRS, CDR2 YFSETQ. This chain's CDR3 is CASSRDGTEAFF. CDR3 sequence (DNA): TGCGCCAGCAGCCGGGATGGGACTGAAGCTTTCTTT.

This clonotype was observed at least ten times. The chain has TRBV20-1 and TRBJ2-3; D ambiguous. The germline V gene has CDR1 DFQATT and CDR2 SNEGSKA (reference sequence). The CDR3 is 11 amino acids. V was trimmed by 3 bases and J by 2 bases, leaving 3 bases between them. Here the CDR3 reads CSASLTDTQYF. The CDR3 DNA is TGCAGTGCTAGCCTCACAGATACGCAGTATTTT.

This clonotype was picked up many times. CDR3 DNA sequence: TGCGCCAGCAGACCTTCGGACAGTAGCAATCAGCCCCAGCATTTT. Translation: CASRPSDSSNQPQHF. This chain connects TRBV5-1 to TRBJ1-5, with TRBD1 as a possible D gene (6 bases). The CDR3 runs 15 residues. Germline assignment: CDR1 SGHRS and CDR2 YFSETQ. V lost 5 bases and J lost 0, with 12 bases in between.